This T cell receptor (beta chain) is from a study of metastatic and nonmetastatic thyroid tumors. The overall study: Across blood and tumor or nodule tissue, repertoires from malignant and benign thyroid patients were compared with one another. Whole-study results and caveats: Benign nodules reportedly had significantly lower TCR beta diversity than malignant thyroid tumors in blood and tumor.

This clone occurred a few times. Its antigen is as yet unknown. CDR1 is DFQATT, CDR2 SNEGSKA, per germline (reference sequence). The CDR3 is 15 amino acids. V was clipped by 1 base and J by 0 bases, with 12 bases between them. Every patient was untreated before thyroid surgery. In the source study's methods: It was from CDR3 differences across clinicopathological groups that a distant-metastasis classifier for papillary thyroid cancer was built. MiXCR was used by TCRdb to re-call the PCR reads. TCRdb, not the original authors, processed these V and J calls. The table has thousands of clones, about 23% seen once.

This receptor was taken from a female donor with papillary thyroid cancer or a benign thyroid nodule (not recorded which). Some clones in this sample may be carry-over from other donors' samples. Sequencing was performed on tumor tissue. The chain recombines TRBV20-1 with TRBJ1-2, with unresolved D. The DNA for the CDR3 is TGCAGTGCTAGAGGTTACGGCCAGACTAACTATGGCTACACCTTC. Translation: CSARGYGQTNYGYTF.